This TCR beta chain was found in a study of human T cells and chemical hapten exposure. Study information: The use of 2% DPC on 2 cm by 2 cm of upper inner arm skin constituted sensitization.

It was the library that attached unique molecular identifiers to individual cDNA molecules. TCRdb reanalysed the RACE reads using MiXCR and keeps one entry per CDR3 protein. The table has 90,000 or so distinct CDR3 sequences, 6.5% to 10% seen once; the top ten hold about 2.5%. This clonotype came up a few times. Its antigen remains unidentified. Overall study results and limits: Donor immune responses may differ from healthy people's, since all donors had alopecia. DPC sensitization did not alter TCRs above 1 in 1000 frequency.

Described time point: pre-sensitization, week 0. Regarding treatment: therapeutic diphenylcyclopropenone sensitization with weekly scalp DPC. The TCR originated in a man aged 40-49 years with alopecia areata. Some clones in this sample may be carry-over from other donors' samples. The sequenced sample was whole blood, obtained in connection with sensitization to the hapten diphenylcyclopropenone (DPC).

This CDR3 is CASSYSGTSGIEQYF. For the CDR3, the DNA is TGTGCCAGCAGTTATTCCGGGACTAGCGGGATCGAGCAGTACTTC. The chain combines TRBV5-4 with TRBJ2-7, with 13 bases fitting TRBD2. Germline loops: CDR1 SGHNT, CDR2 YYREEE (reference sequence). The CDR3 runs 15 residues. The V gene end was trimmed by 5 bases and the J gene end by 6 bases; junction bases not matched to a gene: 8. The complete variable domain, with remaining parts taken from reference TRBV5-4 and TRBJ2-7, reads ETGVTQSPTHLIKTRGQQVTLRCSSQSGHNTVSWYQQALGQGPQFIFQYYREEENGRGNFPPRFSGLQFPNYSSELNVNALELDDSALYLCASSYSGTSGIEQYFGPGTRLTVT.